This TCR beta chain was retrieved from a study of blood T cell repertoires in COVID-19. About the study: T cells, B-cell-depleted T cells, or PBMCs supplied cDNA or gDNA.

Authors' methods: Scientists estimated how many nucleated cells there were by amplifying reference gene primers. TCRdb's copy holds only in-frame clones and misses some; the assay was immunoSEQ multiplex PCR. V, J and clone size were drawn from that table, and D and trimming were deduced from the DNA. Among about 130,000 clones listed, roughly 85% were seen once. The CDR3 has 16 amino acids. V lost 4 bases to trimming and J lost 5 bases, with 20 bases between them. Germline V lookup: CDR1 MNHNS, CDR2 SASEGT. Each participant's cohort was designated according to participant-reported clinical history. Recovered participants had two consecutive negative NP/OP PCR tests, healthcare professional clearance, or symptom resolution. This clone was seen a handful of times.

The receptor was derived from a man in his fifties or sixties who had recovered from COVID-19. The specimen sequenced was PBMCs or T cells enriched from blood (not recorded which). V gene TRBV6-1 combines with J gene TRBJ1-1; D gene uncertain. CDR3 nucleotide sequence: TGTGCCAGCAGTGGGACCGCGCACTCCAGAGGGACTGAAGCTTTCTTT. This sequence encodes CASSGTAHSRGTEAFF.